The clone carrying this T cell receptor beta chain was recorded at least ten times. The target antigen is unknown. Time point of the sample: newly diagnosed GD, antithyroid drugs for less than 3 months. Scientists built the TCR library using RNA that was extracted from PBMCs. Arm-PCR with iRepertoire HTBI primers amplified the CDR3 regions for these TCR beta libraries. TCRdb reprocessed the multiplex PCR reads with MiXCR, giving one entry per CDR3 protein. Seen here are around 450,000 distinct CDR3 sequences, roughly 15% observed once, and the top ten hold about 7.6%. This specimen belongs to a study of regulatory T cells in long-lasting Graves disease. Overall study: Graves' patients, newly diagnosed, had taken antithyroid drugs under 3 months.

V was pared by 2 bases and J by 6 bases, with 11 bases between. This CDR3 spans 13 amino acids. Germline V gene data show CDR1 as SGHVS and CDR2 as FQNEAQ. Study-wide results and limits: For persistent Graves' patients, TCR diversity was lower than for newly diagnosed ones.

These data were also reused for a study on T cells in Graves' hyperthyroidism and ophthalmopathy.

The sequencing here drew on peripheral blood mononuclear cells (PBMCs), taken at new diagnosis, from a patient treated with antithyroid drugs. The receptor was derived from a middle-aged woman with Graves disease. This chain links TRBV7-8 with TRBJ2-7; no definite D call. The CDR3 DNA reads as TGTGCCAGCAGCTTATCTTTTCCACTCGAGCAGTACTTC. Translated: CASSLSFPLEQYF.